These 27 T cell receptor beta chains were all obtained from the same sample, sequenced in a study of naive and memory T cell subsets. Both TRBC1 and TRBC2 were covered by a beta constant-region primer of two equimolar oligonucleotides. TCRdb re-called the UMI-ligation and nested PCR reads through MiXCR, storing one row per CDR3 protein. The data show 84,000 or so distinct CDR3 sequences, approximately 6.5% seen once. Sequenced sample: central memory CD4+ T cells from blood. The receptors stem from a human donor in good health.

This clonotype was detected ten times or more. J is TRBJ2-1 and V is TRBV29-1; D remains unclear. V lost 4 bases and J 7 bases, leaving 11 bases between the germline ends. Germline V gene lookup returns CDR1 SQVTM and CDR2 ANQGSEA. The CDR3 is 12 residues long. The chain's CDR3 is CSVVWDLNEQFF. DNA for the CDR3: TGCAGCGTTGTCTGGGATTTAAATGAGCAGTTCTTC.

Ten or more counts support this clonotype. The chain uses TRBV6-4 and TRBJ1-1; D is ambiguous. The CDR3 covers 15 residues. Germline V gene sequence: CDR1 MRHNA, CDR2 SNTAGT. V was pared by 4 bases and J by 1 base, with 13 bases between. The CDR3 sequence is CASSGRRPPNTEAFF. CDR3 bases: TGTGCCAGCAGTGGACGGAGACCACCGAACACTGAAGCTTTCTTT.

At least ten counts were recorded for this clonotype. The chain is built from TRBV6-2 or TRBV6-3 and TRBJ1-2; D not resolved. The CDR3 consists of 12 residues. In germline, CDR1 is MNHEY, CDR2 SVGEGT. The V and J ends lost 2 bases and 6 bases respectively, with 7 bases between them. CDR3 nucleotides: TGTGCCAGCAGTTACGACGGGCATGGCTACACCTTC. Protein: CASSYDGHGYTF.

This clonotype showed up many times. V and J are TRBV27 and TRBJ1-4, with unresolved D. Looked up from germline, CDR1 is MNHEY and CDR2 is SMNVEV (reference sequence). CDR3 length equals 17 residues. V shed 3 bases and J shed 3 bases, with 17 bases lying between them. The CDR3 is CASSFRQPAAANEKLFF. The CDR3 region has the DNA TGTGCCAGCAGTTTTCGGCAGCCAGCGGCGGCTAATGAAAAACTGTTTTTT.

The rearrangement uses TRBV5-4 and TRBJ2-7; 7 bases are a match to TRBD1. V shed 4 bases and J 7 bases; nucleotides not matched to a gene: 11. The length of the CDR3 is 14 residues. In germline, CDR1 is SGHNT, CDR2 YYREEE (reference sequence). The CDR3: CASSDGTAGWEQYF. CDR3 DNA: TGTGCCAGCAGCGACGGGACAGCCGGCTGGGAGCAGTACTTC. Variable domain in full (rest from reference TRBV5-4 and TRBJ2-7): ETGVTQSPTHLIKTRGQQVTLRCSSQSGHNTVSWYQQALGQGPQFIFQYYREEENGRGNFPPRFSGLQFPNYSSELNVNALELDDSALYLCASSDGTAGWEQYFGPGTRLTVT.

This sequence joins TRBV14 and TRBJ1-1; D gene unclear. This CDR3 has 13 amino acids. From germline, CDR1 is SGHDN and CDR2 FVKESK. Trimming pared 3 bases from V and 5 bases from J, leaving 10 bases between. The DNA for the CDR3 is TGTGCCAGCAGCCAGGGGAGAGCAACTGAAGCTTTCTTT. As protein: CASSQGRATEAFF.

This clonotype was counted at least ten times. The genes are TRBV28 and TRBJ1-2; weak D call: TRBD1 (6 bases). V lost 5 bases, J lost 6 bases, and 10 bases lay in between. Germline V gives CDR1 MDHEN, CDR2 SYDVKM. The CDR3 sequence is 12 residues long. The CDR3 protein is CASSQRTDGYTF. In DNA, the CDR3 is TGTGCCAGCAGTCAACGGACAGATGGCTACACCTTC.

This clonotype has at least ten counts. The V and J genes are TRBV28 and TRBJ1-5; 8 bases match TRBD1. Germline CDR1 is MDHEN and CDR2 is SYDVKM. The V and J ends lost 5 bases and 2 bases, in that order; junction bases with no gene match: 8. CDR3 length: 16 residues. In nucleotides, the CDR3 is TGTGCCAGCAGTCTCGACAGGGGTAAGGGCAATCAGCCCCAGCATTTT. It yields the protein CASSLDRGKGNQPQHF.

This clonotype was seen repeatedly, ten times or more. The chain recombines TRBV25-1 with TRBJ2-3; a possible D gene is TRBD2 (6 bases). V was trimmed by 3 bases and J by 2 bases, leaving 12 bases between them. This CDR3 has 15 residues. CDR1 is MGHDK and CDR2 is SYGVNS in the germline V gene. Here the CDR3 reads CASSDPGVHTDTQYF. The CDR3 DNA is TGTGCCAGCAGTGACCCGGGAGTTCACACAGATACGCAGTATTTT.

This clonotype was observed a few times. The chain is built from TRBV6-5 and TRBJ2-2; TRBD2 matches 7 bases. Germline CDR1 and CDR2: MNHEY and SVGAGI. The trim removed 6 bases at V and 3 bases at J, leaving 4 bases unmatched. The CDR3 has 14 residues. Here the CDR3 reads CASRRLADTGELFF. CDR3 nucleotide sequence: TGTGCCAGCAGGCGACTAGCCGACACCGGGGAGCTGTTTTTT.

This clonotype was counted ten times or more. This rearrangement joins TRBV6-6 to TRBJ1-5; 10 bases are a match to TRBD1. CDR1 MNHNY and CDR2 SVGAGI come from the germline V gene (reference sequence). This CDR3 has 15 amino acids. The V segment lost 6 bases and the J segment 6 bases; nucleotides outside the gene matches: 8. As DNA, the CDR3 is TGTGCCAGCAGCAGACAGGGGGCTCAGCGTCAGCCCCAGCATTTT. It codes for CASSRQGAQRQPQHF.

A few counts support this clonotype. This chain links TRBV7-3 with TRBJ2-1; 9 bases agree with TRBD2. From germline, CDR1 is SGHTA and CDR2 FQGTGA. J gave up 9 bases and V 1 base, and 7 bases lay outside the gene matches. The CDR3 sequence is 15 residues long. CDR3: CASSLRRGGLGEQFF. The CDR3 nucleotides are TGTGCCAGCAGCTTAAGGCGGGGGGGCCTGGGTGAGCAGTTCTTC.

This clonotype showed up just a few times. Here the CDR3 DNA reads TGTGCCAGCAGATCGGGGGTCTATGGCTACACCTTC. Protein product: CASRSGVYGYTF. J is TRBJ1-2 and V is TRBV27; D might be TRBD1 (5 bases). Germline V CDR1 and CDR2: MNHEY, SMNVEV (reference sequence). The germline V and J ends were trimmed by 6 bases and 4 bases, with 9 bases remaining between them. This CDR3 is 12 amino acids long.

This clonotype was recorded at least ten times. This chain links TRBV19 with TRBJ2-7; D is possibly TRBD1 or TRBD2 (6 bases each). V lost 4 bases to trimming and J lost 2 bases, with 12 bases between them. The germline V gene has CDR1 LNHDA and CDR2 SQIVND (reference sequence). The CDR3 loop spans 14 amino acids. The CDR3 nucleotides read TGTGCCAGTAGTACCAGAAGGGGGGCCTACGAGCAGTACTTC. It yields the protein CASSTRRGAYEQYF.

This clonotype has a count of ten or more. The gene calls are TRBV2 and TRBJ1-5, with D tentatively TRBD1 (6 bases). Germline loops: CDR1 SNHLY, CDR2 FYNNEI. CDR3 size: 17 residues. The ends were cut back, 6 bases at V and 3 bases at J, with 21 bases in the middle. The CDR3 sequence: CASRGIRRGASNQPQHF. The CDR3, as DNA: TGTGCCAGCAGGGGGATCAGGCGGGGGGCATCCAATCAGCCCCAGCATTTT.

In this sample, this clonotype turned up a few times. This CDR3 reads CAWSQLGRAYGYTF. CDR3 coding DNA: TGTGCCTGGAGTCAACTGGGCAGGGCCTATGGCTACACCTTC. The rearrangement joins TRBV30 to TRBJ1-2; a possible D gene is TRBD1 (5 bases). V was cut by 2 bases and J by 4 bases, with 14 bases left in between. CDR3 length: 14 residues. The V gene's germline CDR1 is GTSNPN and CDR2 SVGIG (reference sequence). Supplemented by reference TRBV30 and TRBJ1-2, the full variable domain reads SQTIHQWPATLVQPVGSPLSLECTVEGTSNPNLYWYRQAAGRGLQLLFYSVGIGQISSEVPQNLSASRPQDRQFILSSKKLLLSDSGFYLCAWSQLGRAYGYTFGSGTRLTVV.

This clonotype appeared a few times. The rearrangement joins TRBV27 to TRBJ2-7, with 7 bases fitting TRBD2. The V gene's germline CDR1 is MNHEY and CDR2 SMNVEV (reference sequence). This CDR3 contains 14 residues. Trimming at V came to 7 bases and at J to 1 base, leaving 7 bases not matched to a gene. In nucleotides, the CDR3 is TGTGCCAGCATGGCAACTAGCGCTTCCTACGAGCAGTACTTC. This encodes CASMATSASYEQYF.

This clonotype was observed many times. The chain joins TRBV12-3 or TRBV12-4 to TRBJ1-2; TRBD1 matches at 10 bases. The V segment lost 6 bases and the J segment 8 bases; nucleotides outside the gene matches: 12. The CDR3 has 15 amino acids. CDR3 sequence reads: CASRNALGTGDGYTF. The CDR3 region has the DNA TGTGCCAGCAGAAATGCCCTTGGGACAGGGGACGGCTACACCTTC.

The chain couples TRBV28 to TRBJ2-1, with TRBD2 identical over 8 bases. CDR3 length equals 16 residues. Germline loops: CDR1 MDHEN, CDR2 SYDVKM. The V and J ends lost 6 bases and 4 bases, in that order; junction bases with no gene match: 11. The CDR3 bases are TGTGCCAGCAGGGGGTACCGAGCGGGGGCATACAATGAGCAGTTCTTC. The encoded protein is CASRGYRAGAYNEQFF.

This clonotype was observed a handful of times. This chain joins TRBV7-2 and TRBJ2-3, with 7 positions matching TRBD1. V lost 4 bases and J lost 9; bases outside the gene matches: 4. The CDR3 runs to 12 residues. Germline CDR1 SGHTA, CDR2 FQGNSA. CDR3 DNA sequence: TGTGCCAGCAGCTCGGACAGGAGAACGCAGTATTTT. Protein product: CASSSDRRTQYF.

The sample holds many counts of this clonotype. The gene calls are TRBV5-1 and TRBJ2-1; 7 bases are shared with TRBD2. There are 15 residues in the CDR3. Germline CDR1 and CDR2: SGHRS and YFSETQ. Trimming took 6 bases from V and 7 from J; bases not matched to a gene: 13. CDR3 nucleotides: TGCGCCAGCACCCCGGAGGCGGGAGTAACGAATGAGCAGTTCTTC. Encoded protein: CASTPEAGVTNEQFF. The complete variable domain, with remaining parts taken from reference TRBV5-1 and TRBJ2-1, reads KAGVTQTPRYLIKTRGQQVTLSCSPISGHRSVSWYQQTPGQGLQFLFEYFSETQRNKGNFPGRFSGRQFSNSRSEMNVSTLELGDSALYLCASTPEAGVTNEQFFGPGTRLTVL.

This clonotype occurred a few times. The rearrangement links TRBV11-2 to TRBJ2-2; 9 bases map to TRBD2. CDR3 length: 18 amino acids. Germline values: CDR1 SGHAT, CDR2 FQNNGV. V lost 3 bases, J lost 0 bases, and 8 bases stayed unmatched. For the CDR3, the DNA is TGTGCCAGCAGCTTTGCCTCTAGCGGGAAGGCGAACACCGGGGAGCTGTTTTTT. Its translation: CASSFASSGKANTGELFF.

This clonotype was detected many times. This chain joins TRBV7-2 and TRBJ2-7, with D perhaps being TRBD1 or TRBD2 (6 bases each). Germline-derived CDR1 and CDR2 are SGHTA and FQGNSA. The CDR3 loop spans 15 amino acids. V dropped 5 bases and J dropped 0 bases, with 14 bases sitting between them. In DNA form, the CDR3 reads TGTGCCAGCAGCCCTCCGGGGGCTAGCTCCTACGAGCAGTACTTC. It encodes CASSPPGASSYEQYF.

CDR3 DNA: TGTGCCAGCAGCTCGCATCAGGGGGCTAGAGGAGATACGCAGTATTTT. Amino acid sequence: CASSSHQGARGDTQYF. The chain has TRBV7-2 and TRBJ2-3, with 8 bases that match TRBD1. V lost 4 bases, J lost 5 bases, and 11 bases stayed unmatched. The CDR3 has 16 amino acids. CDR1 is SGHTA and CDR2 is FQGNSA in the germline V gene.

V usage is TRBV7-2 and J usage is TRBJ2-3, with D possibly TRBD1 on 5 matching bases. Trimming took 4 bases from V and 5 from J, leaving 7 bases between them. Germline CDR1 is SGHTA and CDR2 is FQGNSA. The CDR3 totals 12 residues. The CDR3 loop reads CASSSTGDTQYF. CDR3 in DNA: TGTGCCAGCAGCTCCACAGGAGATACGCAGTATTTT.

This chain links TRBV5-5 with TRBJ2-5, with D possibly matching TRBD1 (6 bases). Between the trimmed V and J ends, which lost 2 bases and 7 bases, there was a span of 15 bases. Germline V gene lookup returns CDR1 SGHKS and CDR2 YYEKEE (reference sequence). This CDR3 region has 14 residues. As DNA, the CDR3 is TGTGCCAGCAGCTTCGGACAGTCCACGGTGACCCAGTACTTC. Residues: CASSFGQSTVTQYF.

This clonotype has only a few counts. V is TRBV19 and J is TRBJ2-7, with TRBD2 identical over 8 bases. This CDR3 is built from 14 residues. CDR1 and CDR2 (germline): LNHDA, SQIVND (reference sequence). Trimming cost V 7 bases and J 3 bases; bases outside gene matches: 8. The CDR3 region is CASKDAGGSYEQYF. The CDR3 DNA follows: TGTGCCAGTAAGGACGCGGGGGGCAGCTACGAGCAGTACTTC.